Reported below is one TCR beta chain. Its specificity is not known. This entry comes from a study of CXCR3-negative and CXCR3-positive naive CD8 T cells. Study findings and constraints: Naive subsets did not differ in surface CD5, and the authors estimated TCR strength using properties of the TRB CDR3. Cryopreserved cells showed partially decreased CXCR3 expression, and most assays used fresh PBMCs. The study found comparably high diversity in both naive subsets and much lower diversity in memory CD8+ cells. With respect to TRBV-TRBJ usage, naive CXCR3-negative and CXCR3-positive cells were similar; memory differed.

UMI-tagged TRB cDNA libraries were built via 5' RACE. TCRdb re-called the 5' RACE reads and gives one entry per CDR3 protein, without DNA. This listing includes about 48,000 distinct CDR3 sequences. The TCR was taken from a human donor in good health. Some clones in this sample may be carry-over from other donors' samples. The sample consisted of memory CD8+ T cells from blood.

CDR3 region: CASSGGLEVGELFF. V usage is TRBV4-3 and J usage is TRBJ2-2; checking the TCRdb D call of TRBD2 is not possible without DNA. The CDR3 totals 14 residues. CDR1 and CDR2 (germline): LGHNA, YSLEER.